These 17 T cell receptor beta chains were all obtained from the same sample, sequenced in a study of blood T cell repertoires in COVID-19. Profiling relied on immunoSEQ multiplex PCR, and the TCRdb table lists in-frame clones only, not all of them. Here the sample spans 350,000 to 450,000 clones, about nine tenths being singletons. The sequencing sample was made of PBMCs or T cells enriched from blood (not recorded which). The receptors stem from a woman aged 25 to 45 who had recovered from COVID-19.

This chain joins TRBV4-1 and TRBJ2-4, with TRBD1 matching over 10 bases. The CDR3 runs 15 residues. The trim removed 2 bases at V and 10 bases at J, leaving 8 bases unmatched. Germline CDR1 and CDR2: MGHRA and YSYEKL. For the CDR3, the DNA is TGCGCCAGCAGCCAAACAACCGGGACAGGGGTTATTCAGTACTTC. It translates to CASSQTTGTGVIQYF.

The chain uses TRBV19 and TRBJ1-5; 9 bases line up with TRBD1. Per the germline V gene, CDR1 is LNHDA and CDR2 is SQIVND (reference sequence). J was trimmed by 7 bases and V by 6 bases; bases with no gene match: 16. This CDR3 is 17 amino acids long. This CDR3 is CASRSRDRAPGGQPQHF. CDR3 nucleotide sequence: TGTGCCAGTAGAAGCCGGGACAGGGCCCCTGGAGGGCAGCCCCAGCATTTT.

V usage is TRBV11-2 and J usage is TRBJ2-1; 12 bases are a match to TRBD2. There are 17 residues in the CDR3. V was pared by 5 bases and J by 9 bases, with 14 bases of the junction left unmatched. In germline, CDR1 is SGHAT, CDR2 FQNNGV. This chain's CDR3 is CASSVGVALAGGGEQFF. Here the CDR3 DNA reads TGTGCCAGCAGCGTAGGGGTCGCTCTAGCGGGAGGGGGTGAGCAGTTCTTC.

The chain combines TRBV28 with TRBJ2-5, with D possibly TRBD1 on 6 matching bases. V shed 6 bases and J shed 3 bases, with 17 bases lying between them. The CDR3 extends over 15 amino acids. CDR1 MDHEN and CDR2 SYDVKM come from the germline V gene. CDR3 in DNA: TGTGCCAGCAGCAAGCCCGACGGACAGAAAGAGACCCAGTACTTC. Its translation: CASSKPDGQKETQYF.

The CDR3 sequence: CASSDRDRNTETQYF. The DNA for the CDR3 is TGCGCCAGCAGTGATCGAGACAGGAATACGGAGACCCAGTACTTC. The V call is TRBV10-2, the J call TRBJ2-5, with TRBD1 as a possible D gene (6 bases). Germline CDR1 and CDR2: WSHSY and SAAADI. The CDR3 consists of 15 residues. V shed 3 bases and J shed 5 bases, with 16 bases lying between them.

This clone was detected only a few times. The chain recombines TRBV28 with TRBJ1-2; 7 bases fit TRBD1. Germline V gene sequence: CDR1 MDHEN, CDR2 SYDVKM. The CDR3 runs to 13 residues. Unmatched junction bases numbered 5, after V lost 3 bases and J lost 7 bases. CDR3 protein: CASSFTTGFGYTF. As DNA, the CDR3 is TGTGCCAGCAGTTTCACGACAGGGTTTGGCTACACCTTC.

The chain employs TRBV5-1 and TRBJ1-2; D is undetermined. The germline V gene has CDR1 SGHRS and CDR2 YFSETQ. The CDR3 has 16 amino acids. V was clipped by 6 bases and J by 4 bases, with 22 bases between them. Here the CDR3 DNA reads TGCGCCAGCACCCGAAGAGGGAGCTCTCCCCCCTATGGCTACACCTTC. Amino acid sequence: CASTRRGSSPPYGYTF.

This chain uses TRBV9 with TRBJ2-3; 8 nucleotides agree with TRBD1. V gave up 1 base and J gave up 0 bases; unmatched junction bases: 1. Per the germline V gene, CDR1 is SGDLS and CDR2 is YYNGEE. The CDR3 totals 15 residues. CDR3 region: CASSVWTGSTDTQYF. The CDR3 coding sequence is TGTGCCAGCAGCGTATGGACAGGGAGCACAGATACGCAGTATTTT.

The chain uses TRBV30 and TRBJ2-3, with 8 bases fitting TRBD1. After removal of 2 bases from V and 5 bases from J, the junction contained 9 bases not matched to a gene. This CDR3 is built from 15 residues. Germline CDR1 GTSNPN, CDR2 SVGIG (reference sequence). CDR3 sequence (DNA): TGTGCCTGGAGTCAGGGCAGGGGGCAGGTAGATACGCAGTATTTT. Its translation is CAWSQGRGQVDTQYF. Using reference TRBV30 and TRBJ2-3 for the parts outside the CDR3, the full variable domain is SQTIHQWPATLVQPVGSPLSLECTVEGTSNPNLYWYRQAAGRGLQLLFYSVGIGQISSEVPQNLSASRPQDRQFILSSKKLLLSDSGFYLCAWSQGRGQVDTQYFGPGTRLTVL.

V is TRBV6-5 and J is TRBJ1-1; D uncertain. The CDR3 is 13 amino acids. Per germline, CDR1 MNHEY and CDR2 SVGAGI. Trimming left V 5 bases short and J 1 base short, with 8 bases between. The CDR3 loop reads CASSQQWNTEAFF. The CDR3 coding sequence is TGTGCCAGCAGTCAACAGTGGAACACTGAAGCTTTCTTT.

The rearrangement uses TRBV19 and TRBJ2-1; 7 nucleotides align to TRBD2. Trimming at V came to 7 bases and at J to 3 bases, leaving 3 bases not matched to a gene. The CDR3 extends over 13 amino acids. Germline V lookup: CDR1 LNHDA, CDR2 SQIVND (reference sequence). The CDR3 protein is CASTERGYNEQFF. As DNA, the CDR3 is TGTGCCAGTACTGAGCGGGGCTACAATGAGCAGTTCTTC.

The CDR3 region is CASSLDSPSYEQYF. CDR3 coding DNA: TGCGCCAGCAGCTTGGACAGTCCCTCCTACGAGCAGTACTTC. The V call is TRBV5-1, the J call TRBJ2-7; D not resolved. V lost 0 bases and J lost 0, with 7 bases in between. This CDR3 has 14 amino acids. CDR1 SGHRS and CDR2 YFSETQ come from the germline V gene.

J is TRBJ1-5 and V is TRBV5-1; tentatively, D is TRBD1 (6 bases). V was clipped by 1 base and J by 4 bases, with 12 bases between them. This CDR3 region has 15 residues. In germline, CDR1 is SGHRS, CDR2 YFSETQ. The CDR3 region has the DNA TGCGCCAGCAGCTTGTCCGGGACACTAAATCAGCCCCAGCATTTT. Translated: CASSLSGTLNQPQHF. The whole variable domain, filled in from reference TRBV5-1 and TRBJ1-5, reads KAGVTQTPRYLIKTRGQQVTLSCSPISGHRSVSWYQQTPGQGLQFLFEYFSETQRNKGNFPGRFSGRQFSNSRSEMNVSTLELGDSALYLCASSLSGTLNQPQHFGDGTRLSIL.

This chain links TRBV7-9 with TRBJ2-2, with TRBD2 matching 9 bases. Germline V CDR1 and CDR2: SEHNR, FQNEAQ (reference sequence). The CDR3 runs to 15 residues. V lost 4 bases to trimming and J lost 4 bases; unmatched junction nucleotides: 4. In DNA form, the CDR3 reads TGTGCCAGCAGCTACCAACTAGCGGGCACCGGGGAGCTGTTTTTT. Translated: CASSYQLAGTGELFF.

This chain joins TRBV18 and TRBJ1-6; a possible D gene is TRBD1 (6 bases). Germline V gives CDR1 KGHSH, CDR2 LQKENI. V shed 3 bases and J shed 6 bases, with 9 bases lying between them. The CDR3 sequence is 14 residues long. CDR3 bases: TGTGCCAGCTCACCTGGGGGCCTTAATTCACCCCTCCACTTT. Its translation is CASSPGGLNSPLHF.

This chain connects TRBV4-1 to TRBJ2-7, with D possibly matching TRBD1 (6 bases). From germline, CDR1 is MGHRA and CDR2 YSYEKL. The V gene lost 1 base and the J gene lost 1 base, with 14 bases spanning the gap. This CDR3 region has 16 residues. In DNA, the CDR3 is TGCGCCAGCAGCCAAGTCCCAGGGGCGAGATCCTACGAGCAGTACTTC. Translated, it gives CASSQVPGARSYEQYF.

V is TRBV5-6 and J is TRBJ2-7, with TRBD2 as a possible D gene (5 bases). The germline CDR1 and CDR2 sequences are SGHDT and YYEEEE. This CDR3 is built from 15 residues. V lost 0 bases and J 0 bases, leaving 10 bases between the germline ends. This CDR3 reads CASSLGSGDSYEQYF. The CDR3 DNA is TGTGCCAGCAGCTTGGGCAGCGGAGACTCCTACGAGCAGTACTTC.